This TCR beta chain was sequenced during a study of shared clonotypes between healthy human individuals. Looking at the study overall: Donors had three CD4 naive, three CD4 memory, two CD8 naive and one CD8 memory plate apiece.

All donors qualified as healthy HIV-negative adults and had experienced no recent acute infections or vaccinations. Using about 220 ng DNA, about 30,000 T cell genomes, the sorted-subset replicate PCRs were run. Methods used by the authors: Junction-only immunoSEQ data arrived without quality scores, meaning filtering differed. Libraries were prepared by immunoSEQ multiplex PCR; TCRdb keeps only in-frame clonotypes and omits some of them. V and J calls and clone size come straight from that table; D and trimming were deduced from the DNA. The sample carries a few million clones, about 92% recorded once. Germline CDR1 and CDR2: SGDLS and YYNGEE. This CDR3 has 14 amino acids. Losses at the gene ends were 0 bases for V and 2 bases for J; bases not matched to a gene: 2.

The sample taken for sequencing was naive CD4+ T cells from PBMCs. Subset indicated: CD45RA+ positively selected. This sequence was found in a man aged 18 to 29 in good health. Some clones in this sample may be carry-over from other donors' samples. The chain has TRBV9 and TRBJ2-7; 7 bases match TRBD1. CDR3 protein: CASSVDRGPYEQYF. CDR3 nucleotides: TGTGCCAGCAGCGTAGACAGGGGCCCCTACGAGCAGTACTTC.